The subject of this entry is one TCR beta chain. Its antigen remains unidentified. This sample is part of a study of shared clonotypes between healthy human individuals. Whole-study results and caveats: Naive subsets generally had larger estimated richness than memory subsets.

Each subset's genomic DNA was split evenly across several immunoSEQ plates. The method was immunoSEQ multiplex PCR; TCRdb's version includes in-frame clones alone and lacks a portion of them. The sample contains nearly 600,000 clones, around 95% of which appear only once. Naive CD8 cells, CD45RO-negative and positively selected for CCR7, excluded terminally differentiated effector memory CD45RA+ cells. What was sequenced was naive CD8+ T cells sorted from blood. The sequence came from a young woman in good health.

As DNA, the CDR3 is TGTGCCAGCAGTTTTGGAGGTTTGGCCGGAAATGAGCAGTTCTTC. This codes for CASSFGGLAGNEQFF. The chain employs TRBV6-5 and TRBJ2-1, with a weak D call TRBD2 (5 bases). With 4 bases removed from V and 7 bases from J, the gap between germline ends came to 17 bases. This CDR3 comprises 15 residues. Germline CDR1 is MNHEY and CDR2 is SVGAGI.